This TCR beta chain was captured by sequencing in a study of blood T cell repertoires in COVID-19. Study information: Researchers got acute and convalescent COVID-19 samples from the United States, Italy and Spain.

Categorization into cohorts depended on clinical history that participants reported. Per the original data handling: Nucleated cell counts were estimated from reference gene primer amplification. Sequencing was performed with immunoSEQ multiplex PCR; in TCRdb, only in-frame clones are kept and a portion is missing. V and J calls and clone size are those listed in that table; D and trimming were worked out from the DNA. This sample carries 300,000 to 400,000 clones, about 86% of them seen once, and the ten largest clones take about 4%. The V gene lost 1 base and the J gene lost 1 base, with 13 bases spanning the gap. This CDR3 comprises 16 residues. The germline gives CDR1 SGHVS, CDR2 FQNEAQ. This clone occurred once.

This receptor was taken from a woman aged 40 to 55 with acute COVID-19. The chain links TRBV7-8 to TRBJ2-5; tentative D call: TRBD2 (7 bases). Sequenced input: PBMCs or T cells enriched from blood (not recorded which). As DNA, the CDR3 is TGTGCCAGCAGCTTAGTTGGGGGCGGGGGCCAAGAGACCCAGTACTTC. Translation gives CASSLVGGGGQETQYF. The whole variable domain, filled in from reference TRBV7-8 and TRBJ2-5, reads GAGVSQSPRYKVAKRGQDVALRCDPISGHVSLFWYQQALGQGPEFLTYFQNEAQLDKSGLPSDRFFAERPEGSVSTLKIQRTQQEDSAVYLCASSLVGGGGQETQYFGPGTRLLVL.